The next 20 T cell receptor beta chains were all read from a single sample in a study of graft-versus-host responses after intestinal transplantation. This table comes from immunoSEQ multiplex PCR, and its TCRdb copy is limited to in-frame clones, with some not included. In the table there are 20,000 to 25,000 clones, approximately 92% of which are singletons. The sequenced sample was PBMCs, obtained roughly 260 days after intestinal transplant. All receptors come from a human patient who received an intestinal transplant, so some T cells may come from the graft donor.

The gene calls are TRBV5-4 and TRBJ2-1; 16 bases are shared with TRBD2. The ends lost 4 bases at V and 14 bases at J; junction bases unmatched: 12. From germline, CDR1 is SGHNT and CDR2 YYREEE (reference sequence). The CDR3 runs 16 residues. The DNA for the CDR3 is TGTGCCAGCAGCCCCCCGGGACTAGCGGGAGGGCATTCCAAGTTCTTC. It yields the protein CASSPPGLAGGHSKFF.

The chain carries TRBV14 and TRBJ1-6; 12 bases match TRBD1. This CDR3 has 19 residues. Germline values: CDR1 SGHDN, CDR2 FVKESK. The ends lost 4 bases at V and 0 bases at J; junction bases unmatched: 7. CDR3 residues: CASSPTGTGGASYNSPLHF. CDR3 sequence (DNA): TGTGCCAGCAGCCCGACCGGGACAGGGGGCGCCTCCTATAATTCACCCCTCCACTTT. Variable domain in full (rest from reference TRBV14 and TRBJ1-6): EAGVTQFPSHSVIEKGQTVTLRCDPISGHDNLYWYRRVMGKEIKFLLHFVKESKQDESGMPNNRFLAERTGGTYSTLKVQPAELEDSGVYFCASSPTGTGGASYNSPLHFGNGTRLTVT.

The chain is built from TRBV5-6 and TRBJ2-1; D not resolved. The ends were cut back, 4 bases at V and 0 bases at J, with 8 bases in the middle. The CDR3 is made up of 14 amino acids. CDR1 is SGHDT, CDR2 YYEEEE, per germline. For the CDR3, the DNA is TGTGCCAGCAGCCTGGGGTTCTCCTACAATGAGCAGTTCTTC. It specifies CASSLGFSYNEQFF.

The rearrangement joins TRBV28 to TRBJ2-2; unclear D gene. From germline, CDR1 is MDHEN and CDR2 SYDVKM. The CDR3 extends over 12 amino acids. Trimming stripped 6 bases from V and 6 bases from J, with 8 bases between. The CDR3 spells CASRSKPGELFF. The CDR3 nucleotides read TGTGCCAGCAGATCTAAGCCCGGGGAGCTGTTTTTT.

Details on this clone: One end of the junction does not line up with germline, which may come from a read error. The chain employs TRBV3-1 (or the pseudogene TRBV3-2) and TRBJ2-7, with unresolved D. This CDR3 region has 9 residues. Germline CDR1 LGHDT, CDR2 YNNKEL (reference sequence). The CDR3 reads CASSRKQDF. CDR3 in DNA: TGTGCCAGCAGTCGTAAGCAGGACTTC.

This chain links TRBV6-5 with TRBJ2-1, with 9 bases fitting TRBD2. The germline V gene encodes CDR1 MNHEY and CDR2 SVGAGI. This CDR3 has 15 residues. V shed 6 bases, J shed 3 bases, and the junction held 6 bases outside the gene matches. In nucleotides, the CDR3 is TGTGCCAGCAGGGTAGCGGGAGAGAACTACAATGAGCAGTTCTTC. Residues: CASRVAGENYNEQFF.

The chain combines TRBV27 with TRBJ2-5; 8 bases map to TRBD1. Matching the DNA end better, TRBJ2-7 makes the J call doubtful. The germline V gene encodes CDR1 MNHEY and CDR2 SMNVEV (reference sequence). The CDR3 covers 16 residues. CDR3 protein: CASSSSTGEEAYEQYF. The CDR3 DNA reads TGTGCCAGCAGTTCCTCGACAGGGGAAGAAGCCTACGAGCAGTACTTC.

V is TRBV7-9 and J is TRBJ2-7; 9 nucleotides align to TRBD1. The V segment lost 5 bases and the J segment 1 base; nucleotides outside the gene matches: 18. Germline CDR1 SEHNR, CDR2 FQNEAQ (reference sequence). The CDR3 sequence is 19 residues long. The CDR3 sequence: CASSPGKDWGQGPSYEQYF. For the CDR3, the DNA is TGTGCCAGCAGCCCAGGGAAAGACTGGGGACAGGGCCCTTCCTACGAGCAGTACTTC. Combining the CDR3 with reference TRBV7-9 and TRBJ2-7 gives the whole variable domain DTGVSQNPRHKITKRGQNVTFRCDPISEHNRLYWYRQTLGQGPEFLTYFQNEAQLEKSRLLSDRFSAERPKGSFSTLEIQRTEQGDSAMYLCASSPGKDWGQGPSYEQYFGPGTRLTVT.

The chain joins TRBV27 to TRBJ1-5; TRBD1 agrees at 8 bases. This CDR3 is 14 amino acids long. V lost 5 bases, J lost 5 bases, and 5 bases stayed unmatched. The germline V gene has CDR1 MNHEY and CDR2 SMNVEV (reference sequence). As DNA, the CDR3 is TGTGCCAGCAGTCCCCCGGGACAGGATCAGCCCCAGCATTTT. It yields the protein CASSPPGQDQPQHF.

This clone showed up just a few times. The chain couples TRBV4-1 to TRBJ1-5; no clear D gene. V gave up 1 base and J gave up 2 bases, with 6 bases separating them. The CDR3 length is 14 residues. Germline V gene sequence: CDR1 MGHRA, CDR2 YSYEKL. The CDR3 nucleotides are TGCGCCAGCAGCCAAGGATGGGGCAATCAGCCCCAGCATTTT. Encoded protein: CASSQGWGNQPQHF.

The chain employs TRBV5-1 and TRBJ1-1, with 8 nucleotides matching TRBD1. This CDR3 is 14 amino acids long. V gave up 0 bases and J gave up 6 bases; unmatched junction bases: 4. CDR1 and CDR2 from the germline V gene are SGHRS and YFSETQ. The DNA of the CDR3 is TGCGCCAGCAGCTTGGGCAGGGGGCAGCCTGAAGCTTTCTTT. Translation: CASSLGRGQPEAFF.

In DNA, the CDR3 is TGTGCCAGCAGCGGGGGTAGGACGACTCTCCGCAATCAGCCCCAGCATTTT. Translation: CASSGGRTTLRNQPQHF. The gene calls are TRBV5-4 and TRBJ1-5; a weak D match, TRBD1 (5 bases). The length of the CDR3 is 17 residues. Germline CDR1 is SGHNT and CDR2 is YYREEE (reference sequence). Trimming shortened V by 4 bases and J by 2 bases, and 19 bases separated the two germline ends.

The gene calls are TRBV6-6 and TRBJ2-4; 7 nucleotides line up with TRBD2. After removal of 4 bases from V and 5 bases from J, the junction contained 2 bases not matched to a gene. CDR1 and CDR2 from the germline V gene are MNHNY and SVGAGI (reference sequence). The CDR3 has 13 residues. The DNA for the CDR3 is TGTGCCAGCAGTTTTGGGAGGGAAAACATTCAGTACTTC. It translates to CASSFGRENIQYF.

The chain links TRBV2 to TRBJ1-3; TRBD1 matches at 7 bases. CDR1 and CDR2 (germline): SNHLY, FYNNEI. This CDR3 is 15 amino acids long. V shed 4 bases, J shed 2 bases, and the junction held 5 bases outside the gene matches. The chain's CDR3 is CASSVDRAAGNTIYF. As DNA, the CDR3 is TGTGCCAGCAGTGTAGACAGGGCGGCTGGAAACACCATATATTTT.

The chain links TRBV29-1 to TRBJ1-4; weak D call: TRBD1 (5 bases). V shed 0 bases and J shed 7 bases, with 6 bases lying between them. Germline loops: CDR1 SQVTM, CDR2 ANQGSEA. CDR3 length equals 12 residues. In nucleotides, the CDR3 is TGCAGCGTTGAAGAGGGGGGTGAAAAACTGTTTTTT. Its translation is CSVEEGGEKLFF.

The genes are TRBV4-1 and TRBJ2-5, with a weak D call TRBD1 (5 bases). CDR3 length: 14 residues. Germline-derived CDR1 and CDR2 are MGHRA and YSYEKL. V was shortened by 0 bases and J by 10 bases, with 15 bases between the two germline ends. The CDR3 region is CASSQDGRAFFQYF. CDR3 DNA sequence: TGCGCCAGCAGCCAAGACGGCAGGGCTTTCTTCCAGTACTTC.

The genes are TRBV7-9 and TRBJ2-1; perhaps TRBD1 as D (9 bases). CDR1 is SEHNR, CDR2 FQNEAQ, per germline (reference sequence). This CDR3 has 19 amino acids. V was pared by 3 bases and J by 4 bases, with 25 bases between. In nucleotides, the CDR3 is TGTGCCAGCAGCTTTCCGGGACAGGGCGTACTAGCGGATTACAATGAGCAGTTCTTC. Translation gives CASSFPGQGVLADYNEQFF.

The genes are TRBV18 and TRBJ1-4; 8 bases fit TRBD1. Per germline, CDR1 KGHSH and CDR2 LQKENI. CDR3 length equals 16 residues. After removal of 2 bases from V and 6 bases from J, the junction contained 8 bases not matched to a gene. The CDR3 is CASSPFAGGAYEKLFF. DNA of the CDR3: TGTGCCAGCTCACCATTTGCAGGGGGCGCTTATGAAAAACTGTTTTTT. The complete variable domain, with remaining parts taken from reference TRBV18 and TRBJ1-4, reads NAGVMQNPRHLVRRRGQEARLRCSPMKGHSHVYWYRQLPEEGLKFMVYLQKENIIDESGMPKERFSAEFPKEGPSILRIQQVVRGDSAAYFCASSPFAGGAYEKLFFGSGTQLSVL.

This rearrangement joins TRBV4-2 to TRBJ2-7; 7 bases agree with TRBD1. Germline trimming cut 1 base from V and 3 bases from J; bases unmatched to any gene: 3. CDR3 length: 14 residues. Germline V lookup: CDR1 LGHNA, CDR2 YNFKEQ. CDR3 protein: CASSQGGQSYEQYF. DNA for the CDR3: TGTGCCAGCAGCCAAGGGGGACAGAGCTACGAGCAGTACTTC.

This chain links TRBV19 with TRBJ1-5, with 8 bases that match TRBD1. V was clipped by 5 bases and J by 2 bases; unmatched bases: 2. This CDR3 is 14 amino acids long. Germline V gene sequence: CDR1 LNHDA, CDR2 SQIVND (reference sequence). CDR3 sequence: CASSPTGGNQPQHF. DNA of the CDR3: TGTGCCAGTAGTCCGACAGGGGGCAATCAGCCCCAGCATTTT.